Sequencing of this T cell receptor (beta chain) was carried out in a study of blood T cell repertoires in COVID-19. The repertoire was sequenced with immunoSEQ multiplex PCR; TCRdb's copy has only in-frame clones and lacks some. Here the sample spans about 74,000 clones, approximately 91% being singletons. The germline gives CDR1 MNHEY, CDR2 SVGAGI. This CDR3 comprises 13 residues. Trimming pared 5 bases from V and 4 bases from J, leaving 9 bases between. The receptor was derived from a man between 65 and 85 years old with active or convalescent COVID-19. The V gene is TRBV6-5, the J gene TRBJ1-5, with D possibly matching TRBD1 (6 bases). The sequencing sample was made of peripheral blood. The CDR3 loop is CASSLGQNQPQHF. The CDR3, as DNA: TGTGCCAGCAGTCTCGGACAGAATCAGCCCCAGCATTTT.